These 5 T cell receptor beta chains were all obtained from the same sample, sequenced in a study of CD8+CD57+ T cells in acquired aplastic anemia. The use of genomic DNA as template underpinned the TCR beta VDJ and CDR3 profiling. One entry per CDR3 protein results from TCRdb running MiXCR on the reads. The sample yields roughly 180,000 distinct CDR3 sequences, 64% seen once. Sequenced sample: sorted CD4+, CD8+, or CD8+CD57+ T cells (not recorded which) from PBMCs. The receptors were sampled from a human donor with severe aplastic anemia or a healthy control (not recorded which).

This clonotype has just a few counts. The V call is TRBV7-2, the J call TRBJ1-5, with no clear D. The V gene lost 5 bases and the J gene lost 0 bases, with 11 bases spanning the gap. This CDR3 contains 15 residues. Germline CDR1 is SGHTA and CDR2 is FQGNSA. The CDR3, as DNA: TGTGCCAGCAGCGCCAGCTATCTTAGCAATCAGCCCCAGCATTTT. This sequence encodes CASSASYLSNQPQHF.

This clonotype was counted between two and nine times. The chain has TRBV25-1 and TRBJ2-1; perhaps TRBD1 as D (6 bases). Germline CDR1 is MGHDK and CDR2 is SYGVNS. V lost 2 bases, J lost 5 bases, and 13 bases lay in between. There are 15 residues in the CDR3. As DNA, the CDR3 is TGTGCCAGCAGTGAAGGGGGAGCAGGGGACAATGAGCAGTTCTTC. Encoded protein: CASSEGGAGDNEQFF. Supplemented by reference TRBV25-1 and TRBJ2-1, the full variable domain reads EADIYQTPRYLVIGTGKKITLECSQTMGHDKMYWYQQDPGMELHLIHYSYGVNSTEKGDLSSESTVSRIRTEHFPLTLESARPSHTSQYLCASSEGGAGDNEQFFGPGTRLTVL.

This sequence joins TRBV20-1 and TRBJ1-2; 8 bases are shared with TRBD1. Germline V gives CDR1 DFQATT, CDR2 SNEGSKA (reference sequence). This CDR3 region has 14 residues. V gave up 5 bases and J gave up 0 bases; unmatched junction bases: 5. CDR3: CSAPPGGANYGYTF. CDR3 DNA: TGCAGTGCTCCTCCAGGGGGCGCTAACTATGGCTACACCTTC.

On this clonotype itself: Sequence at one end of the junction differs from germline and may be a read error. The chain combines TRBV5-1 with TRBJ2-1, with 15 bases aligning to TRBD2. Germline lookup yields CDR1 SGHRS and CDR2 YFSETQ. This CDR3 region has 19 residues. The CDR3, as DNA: TGTGCCAGCAGCCGAGGACTAGCGGGGGGGCCTGGGTCCTACAATGAGCAGTTCTTC. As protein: CASSRGLAGGPGSYNEQFF.

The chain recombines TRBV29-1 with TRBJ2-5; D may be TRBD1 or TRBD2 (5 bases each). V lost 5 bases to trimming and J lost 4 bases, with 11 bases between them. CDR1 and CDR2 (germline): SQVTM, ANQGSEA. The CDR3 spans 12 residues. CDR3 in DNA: TGCAGCGTTATTCAGGGAGTAGAGACCCAGTACTTC. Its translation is CSVIQGVETQYF.